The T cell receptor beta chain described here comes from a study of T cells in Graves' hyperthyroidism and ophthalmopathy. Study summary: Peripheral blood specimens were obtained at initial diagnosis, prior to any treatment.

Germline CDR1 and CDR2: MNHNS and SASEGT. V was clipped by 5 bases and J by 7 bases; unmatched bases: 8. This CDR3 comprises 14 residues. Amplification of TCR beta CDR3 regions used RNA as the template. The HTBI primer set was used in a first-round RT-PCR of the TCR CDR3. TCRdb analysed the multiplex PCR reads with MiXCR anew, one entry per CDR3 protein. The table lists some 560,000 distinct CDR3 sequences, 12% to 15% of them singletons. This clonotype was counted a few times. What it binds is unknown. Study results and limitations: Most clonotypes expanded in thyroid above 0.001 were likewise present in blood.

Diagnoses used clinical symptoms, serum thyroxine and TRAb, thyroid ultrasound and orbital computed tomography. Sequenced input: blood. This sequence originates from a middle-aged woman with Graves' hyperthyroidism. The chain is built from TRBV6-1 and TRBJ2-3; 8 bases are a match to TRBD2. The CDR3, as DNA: TGTGCCAGCAGTCGGTCGGGAGGGCTAAATACGCAGTATTTT. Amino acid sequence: CASSRSGGLNTQYF.